These T cell receptor beta chains were read from a single sample in a study of early T cells in non-severe SARS-CoV-2 infection. A single record per CDR3 protein comes from TCRdb applying MiXCR to the 5' RACE reads. The data contain tens of thousands of distinct CDR3 sequences, over 10% of them singletons. Sequenced: whole blood. These receptors were obtained from an adult who was a healthcare worker with PCR-confirmed SARS-CoV-2 infection or an uninfected control (not recorded which). Each CDR3 is given with its conserved first and last residue. D genes are given only for firm matches. Size is omitted from some rows. Given values are once, few, many or a class for expanded clones.

v_call	clone_size	d_call	j_call	cdr3_nt	cdr3_aa
TRBV11-2	few	TRBD1	TRBJ1-2	TGTGCCAGCAGCTTAGAGATGGGTGCGACAGGGGATAACGGCTACACCTTC	CASSLEMGATGDNGYTF
TRBV11-2	many	.	TRBJ2-3	TGTGCCAGCAGCCCACAAGGTTTTAAAGATACGCAGTATTTT	CASSPQGFKDTQYF
TRBV7-6	few	.	TRBJ2-5	TGTGCCAGCAGCTTAACGGAGTCAGGGACCCAGTACTTC	CASSLTESGTQYF
TRBV6-2/TRBV6-3	.	.	TRBJ1-1	TGTGCCAGCAGCAGGGACGCTGAAGCTTTCTTT	CASSRDAEAFF
TRBV10-2	many	TRBD1	TRBJ2-5	TGCGCCAGCACCCAGGGGGCTCGAGAGACCCAGTACTTC	CASTQGARETQYF
TRBV27	many	.	TRBJ2-7	TGTGCCAGCAGTCTGGACACGAGCTCCTACGAGCAGTACTTC	CASSLDTSSYEQYF
TRBV5-1	few	TRBD1	TRBJ1-2	TGCGCCAGCAGCATGACAGGGGACTATGGCTACACCTTC	CASSMTGDYGYTF
TRBV30	few	TRBD1	TRBJ1-5	TGTGCCTGGAGTCTAGGGGGGACAGGTAGCAATCAGCCCCAGCATTTT	CAWSLGGTGSNQPQHF
TRBV14	many	.	TRBJ1-4	TGTGCCAGCAGCCAAGTAAGGGAAAAACTGTTTTTT	CASSQVREKLFF
TRBV12-3/TRBV12-4	many	.	TRBJ2-1	TGTGCCAGCAGTTTAGGGGGGAATGAGCAGTTCTTC	CASSLGGNEQFF
TRBV11-2	many	.	TRBJ1-4	TGTGCCAGCAGCTTTCGGCAGTATAATGAAAAACTGTTTTTT	CASSFRQYNEKLFF
TRBV27	many	TRBD1	TRBJ2-1	TGTGCCAGCAGCCCCGGCGGTCAGGGGGTATACTCCTACAATGAGCAGTTCTTC	CASSPGGQGVYSYNEQFF
TRBV20-1	many	.	TRBJ2-7	TGCAGTGCTAGAGATGGACCAGGGGATTATCCCGAGCAGTACTTC	CSARDGPGDYPEQYF
TRBV7-2	many	TRBD1	TRBJ2-1	TGTGCCAGCAGCCGATGGACAGGGTTCGAGAATGAGCAGTTCTTC	CASSRWTGFENEQFF
TRBV11-2	many	.	TRBJ2-7	TGTGCCAGCAGGTCAGGGGACTACGAGCAGTACTTC	CASRSGDYEQYF
TRBV27	.	.	TRBJ1-2	TGTGCCAGCAGTTTATATACAGGCTATGGCTACACCTTC	CASSLYTGYGYTF
TRBV4-2	.	.	TRBJ2-2	TGTGCCAGCAGCCCAAAGCGGGACACCGGGGAGCTGTTTTTT	CASSPKRDTGELFF
TRBV6-2/TRBV6-3	many	.	TRBJ1-5	TGTGCCAGCAGTTATCCGACAGTCCGCAATCAGCCCCAGCATTTT	CASSYPTVRNQPQHF
TRBV30	many	.	TRBJ2-5	TGTGCCTGGAGTGCGGGACACCTCCAAGAGACCCAGTACTTC	CAWSAGHLQETQYF
TRBV4-2	.	.	TRBJ1-2	TGTGCCAGCAGCGGATCCGGCACAGGGTTCAGCTATGGCTACACCTTC	CASSGSGTGFSYGYTF
TRBV20-1	many	TRBD1	TRBJ1-4	TGCAGTGCTAGTGGGGACAGGGATGAAAAACTGTTTTTT	CSASGDRDEKLFF
TRBV6-2/TRBV6-3	.	.	TRBJ2-1	TGTGTCAGCAGTGGGACGGAGACTAATGAGCAGTTCTTC	CVSSGTETNEQFF
TRBV24-1	many	.	TRBJ1-2	TGTGCCACCGGATTGGTTAGGGGCGGCTACACCTTC	CATGLVRGGYTF
TRBV7-2	.	.	TRBJ1-2	TGTGCCAGCAGGGCGGGGCGCCCCCACTATGGCTACACCTTC	CASRAGRPHYGYTF
TRBV18	many	.	TRBJ1-1	TGTGCCAGTGAACCCTCGGGAGGCACTGAAGCTTTCTTT	CASEPSGGTEAFF
TRBV28	.	.	TRBJ2-4	TGTGCCAGCAGTCCAGGCGGAGGGAGAAACATTCAGTACTTC	CASSPGGGRNIQYF
TRBV11-2	few	.	TRBJ2-7	TGTGCCAGCAGCCCACTAGACAGGACCTACGAGCAGTACTTC	CASSPLDRTYEQYF
TRBV6-2/TRBV6-3	few	.	TRBJ2-3	TGTGCCACCGCCGGGCTGGGCACAGATACGCAGTATTTT	CATAGLGTDTQYF
TRBV5-5	.	TRBD1	TRBJ2-7	TGTGCCAGCAGCGCGACCGGGACAGGGGCCTACGAGCAGTACTTC	CASSATGTGAYEQYF
TRBV29-1	many	TRBD1	TRBJ2-7	TGCAGCGTTGTCTTGGCAGGGGGTGGGTACGAGCAGTACTTC	CSVVLAGGGYEQYF
TRBV4-3	many	.	TRBJ2-3	TGCGCCAGCAGTCGACTAGTCACAGATACGCAGTATTTT	CASSRLVTDTQYF
TRBV12-3/TRBV12-4	.	.	TRBJ1-2	TGTGCCAGCAGTTCGGGAATTCGGGGCTACACCTTC	CASSSGIRGYTF
TRBV7-9	.	TRBD1	TRBJ2-7	TGTGCCAGCAGCGGGGACAGAATTAGCTCCTACGAGCAGTACTTC	CASSGDRISSYEQYF
TRBV11-2	once	TRBD2	TRBJ2-3	TGTGCCAGCAGCTTAGCGGGACTAGCACAAGATACGCAGTATTTT	CASSLAGLAQDTQYF
TRBV20-1	many	TRBD1	TRBJ2-7	TGCAGTGCAGAGGGACAGGGTTTCTACGAGCAGTACTTC	CSAEGQGFYEQYF
TRBV7-8	many	.	TRBJ2-3	TGTGCCAGCAGCTTAGGGGGGAGAGATACGCAGTATTTT	CASSLGGRDTQYF
TRBV3-1	.	.	TRBJ1-4	TGTGCCAGCAGCCAAGATGGGGAGCCCGCAACTAATGAAAAACTGTTTTTT	CASSQDGEPATNEKLFF
TRBV20-1	many	.	TRBJ1-1	TGCAGTGGATCGGGACCGTGGGGCACTGAAGCTTTCTTT	CSGSGPWGTEAFF
TRBV21-1	.	.	TRBJ2-5	TGTGCCAGCAGCAAAGATGGGGCGATTCAAGAGACCCAGTACTTC	CASSKDGAIQETQYF